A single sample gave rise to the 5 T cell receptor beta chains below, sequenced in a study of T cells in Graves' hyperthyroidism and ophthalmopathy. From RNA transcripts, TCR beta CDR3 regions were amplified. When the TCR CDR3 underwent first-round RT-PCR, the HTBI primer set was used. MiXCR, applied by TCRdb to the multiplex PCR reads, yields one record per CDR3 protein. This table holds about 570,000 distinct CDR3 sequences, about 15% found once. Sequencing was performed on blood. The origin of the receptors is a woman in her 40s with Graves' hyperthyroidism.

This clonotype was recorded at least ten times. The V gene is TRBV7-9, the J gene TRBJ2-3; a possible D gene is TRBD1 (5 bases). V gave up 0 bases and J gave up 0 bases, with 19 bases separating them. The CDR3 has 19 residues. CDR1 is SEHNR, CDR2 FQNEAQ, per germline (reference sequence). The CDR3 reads CASSLARGANTTSTDTQYF. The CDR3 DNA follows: TGTGCCAGCAGCTTAGCTCGTGGGGCCAATACAACTAGCACAGATACGCAGTATTTT.

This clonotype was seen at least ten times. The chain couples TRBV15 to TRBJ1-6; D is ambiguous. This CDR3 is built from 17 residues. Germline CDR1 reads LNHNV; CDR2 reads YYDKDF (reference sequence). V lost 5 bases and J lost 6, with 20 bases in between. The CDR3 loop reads CATSQGFQGSRNSPLHF. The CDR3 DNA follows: TGTGCCACCAGCCAAGGGTTCCAAGGGTCTCGTAATTCACCCCTCCACTTT. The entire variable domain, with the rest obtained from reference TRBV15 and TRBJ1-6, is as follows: DAMVIQNPRYQVTQFGKPVTLSCSQTLNHNVMYWYQQKSSQAPKLLFHYYDKDFNNEADTPDNFQSRRPNTSFCFLDIRSPGLGDTAMYLCATSQGFQGSRNSPLHFGNGTRLTVT.

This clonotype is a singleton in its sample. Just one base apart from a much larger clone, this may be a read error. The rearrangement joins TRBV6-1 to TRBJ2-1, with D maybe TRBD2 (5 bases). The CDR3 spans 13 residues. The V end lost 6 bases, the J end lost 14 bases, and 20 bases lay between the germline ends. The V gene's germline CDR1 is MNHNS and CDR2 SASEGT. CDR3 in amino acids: CASSQATRDREFF. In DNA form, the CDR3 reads TGTGCCAGCAGCCAAGCCACACGGGATCGGGAGTTCTTC.

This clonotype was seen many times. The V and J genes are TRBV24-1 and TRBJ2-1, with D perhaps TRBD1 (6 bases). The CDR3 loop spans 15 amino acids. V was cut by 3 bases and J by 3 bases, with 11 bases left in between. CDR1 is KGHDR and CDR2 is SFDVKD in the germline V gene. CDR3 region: CATSDPDRDYNEQFF. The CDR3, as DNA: TGTGCCACCAGTGATCCGGACAGAGACTACAATGAGCAGTTCTTC.

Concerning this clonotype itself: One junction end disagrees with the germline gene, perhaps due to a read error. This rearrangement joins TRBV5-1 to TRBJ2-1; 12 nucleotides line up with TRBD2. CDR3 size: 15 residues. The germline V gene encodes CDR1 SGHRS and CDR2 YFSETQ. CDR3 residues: CARSLTSGSSNEQFF. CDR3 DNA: TGCGCCCGCAGCTTGACTAGCGGGAGTTCAAATGAGCAGTTCTTC.